The rows below give T cell receptor beta chains drawn from one sample of a study of blood T cell repertoires in COVID-19. The protocol was immunoSEQ multiplex PCR, while the TCRdb copy is restricted to in-frame clones and leaves out a portion. The sample has over 200,000 clones; around 88% are singletons. Sequences were obtained from peripheral blood. Every receptor here comes from a woman aged 25 to 45 who had recovered from COVID-19. Each CDR3 is given with its conserved first and last residue.

v_call	j_call	cdr3_aa
TRBV7-9	TRBJ2-4	CASSRTGKNIQYF
TRBV27	TRBJ1-1	CAARPGGNTEAFF
TRBV9	TRBJ1-2	CASSVDPNYGYTF
TRBV2	TRBJ2-7	CASSPNGLAAYEQYF
TRBV7-3	TRBJ2-1	CASSLQGGFGYNEQFF
TRBV6-1	TRBJ1-5	CASSGLGTDSNQPQHF
TRBV29-1	TRBJ2-1	CSVGGLGTYNEQFF
TRBV7-6	TRBJ1-4	CASSPTPGEGEKLFF
TRBV18	TRBJ2-2	CASSSWAHQGARTGELFF
TRBV5-1	TRBJ1-1	CASSLETEVAEAFF
TRBV7-8	TRBJ1-4	CASSLGSQGGGKLFF
TRBV9	TRBJ2-3	CASSVAGPHTDTQYF
TRBV6-5	TRBJ1-6	CASSPGTTYNSPLHF
TRBV5-6	TRBJ1-1	CASSLGQGISEAFF
TRBV19	TRBJ1-1	CASSTGTGLTEAFF
TRBV4-2	TRBJ2-1	CASSQDNNEQFF
TRBV2	TRBJ2-7	CASRRGTTSEQYF
TRBV4-3	TRBJ2-2	CASSQDVRGTGELFF
TRBV7-9	TRBJ2-1	CASSLGGGWDEQFF
TRBV5-6	TRBJ2-5	CASRRIVGETQYF
TRBV4-1	TRBJ2-7	CASSHGTLTLSYEQYF
TRBV9	TRBJ2-5	CASSVGAGGETQYF
TRBV6-6	TRBJ2-5	CASSLRTSGGARETQYF
TRBV19	TRBJ2-1	CASTSGGAYNEQFF
TRBV18	TRBJ2-1	CASSPPIPSASGGGEQFF
TRBV2	TRBJ1-3	CASSNGQVPGNTIYF
TRBV18	TRBJ1-1	CASSRRRDRAMNTEAFF
TRBV7-9	TRBJ1-2	CASSTGLVGGYTF
TRBV4-3	TRBJ2-7	CASSQGNTGVGEQYF
TRBV18	TRBJ2-1	CASSAGWRGQGAREQFF
TRBV20-1	TRBJ1-1	CSARLDTEAFF
TRBV3-1/TRBV3-2	TRBJ1-1	CASSQHLPGQGKTEAFF
TRBV13	TRBJ2-7	CASSLGVQGADEQYF
TRBV15	TRBJ2-5	CATSRVNRAAQETQYF
TRBV3-1/TRBV3-2	TRBJ2-4	CAIIAGGLSLAKNIQYF
TRBV6-5	TRBJ2-7	CASRGTGTVYYEQYF
TRBV7-9	TRBJ2-1	CASTIGDSEQFF